This TCR beta chain was captured by sequencing in a study of identical twins. Each donor was a healthy Caucasian. Comments on this clonotype: Its antigen is not known.

CDR3 length equals 15 residues. Trimming removed 5 bases from V and 6 bases from J, with 18 bases in between. Per germline, CDR1 SGHVS and CDR2 FQNEAQ. TCRdb re-called the 5' RACE reads through MiXCR, storing one row per CDR3 protein. This sample has 550,000 to 700,000 distinct CDR3 sequences, with less than 25% found just once. The study, taken as a whole, reports: Zero-insertion analyses were open to partial confounding by invariant MAIT and iNKT cells.

This same sample was also taken into another study, of T cells expressing NK-cell markers. Per that paper: In several donors, dominant clonotypes made up 28.3-60.1% of CD3+CD56-NKG2C+ cells.

Input material: PBMCs. This sequence originates from a young woman in good health. The chain is built from TRBV7-8 and TRBJ2-3; D is uncertain. The CDR3 nucleotides read TGTGCCAGCAGCCTTCAGGCTATTTACGGGGATACGCAGTATTTT. This sequence encodes CASSLQAIYGDTQYF.